This T cell receptor beta chain was documented in a study of cytomegalovirus exposure and HLA in healthy donors. The study ran its PCR with 60 Vbeta and 13 Jbeta primers. Produced via immunoSEQ multiplex PCR; TCRdb's table is partial and in-frame only. The table lists over 150,000 clones, 80% of them singletons. V shed 6 bases, J shed 2 bases, and the junction held 8 bases outside the gene matches. CDR1 and CDR2 (germline): MDHEN, SYDVKM. The CDR3 length is 16 residues. Study-wide findings and caveats: Presence/absence analyses supposed approximately even sequencing depth among donors. The classifier was said to identify cytomegalovirus status with high specificity and sensitivity. Per a later analysis, HLA-associated TCR beta chains showed more clonal expansion than other, equally common TCR beta chains. A later analysis showed TCR association rates differing by HLA locus, peaking at DRB1 and lowest at HLA-C.

Points on this clone: Its antigen is unknown.

This chain joins TRBV28 and TRBJ2-5; 11 positions agree with TRBD2. The sequenced material came from PBMCs. The receptor was isolated from a young man in good health and CMV-seropositive. The CDR3 coding sequence is TGTGCCAGCAGACCTGGGGGACTAGCGGTACAAGAGACCCAGTACTTC. Translation: CASRPGGLAVQETQYF.